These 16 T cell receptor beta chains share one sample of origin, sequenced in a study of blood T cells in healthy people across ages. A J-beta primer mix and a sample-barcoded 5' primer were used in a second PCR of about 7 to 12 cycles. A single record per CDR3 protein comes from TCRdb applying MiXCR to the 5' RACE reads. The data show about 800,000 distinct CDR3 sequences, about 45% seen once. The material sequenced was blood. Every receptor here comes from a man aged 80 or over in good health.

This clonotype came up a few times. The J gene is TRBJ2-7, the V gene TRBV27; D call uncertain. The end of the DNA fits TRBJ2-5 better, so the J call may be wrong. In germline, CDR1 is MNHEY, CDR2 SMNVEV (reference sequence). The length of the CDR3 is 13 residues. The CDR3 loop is CASSSLGWGTQYF. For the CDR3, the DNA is TGTGCCAGCAGCTCTCTGGGCTGGGGGACCCAGTACTTC.

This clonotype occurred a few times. CDR3 coding DNA: TGTGCCAGCAGGTCCCTGCTTCTTCCCACAGATACGCAGTATTTT. Translating gives CASRSLLLPTDTQYF. The chain couples TRBV5-4 to TRBJ2-3; D ambiguous. V lost 5 bases and J 2 bases, leaving 15 bases between the germline ends. The CDR3 runs to 15 residues. Germline V gene sequence: CDR1 SGHNT, CDR2 YYREEE (reference sequence).

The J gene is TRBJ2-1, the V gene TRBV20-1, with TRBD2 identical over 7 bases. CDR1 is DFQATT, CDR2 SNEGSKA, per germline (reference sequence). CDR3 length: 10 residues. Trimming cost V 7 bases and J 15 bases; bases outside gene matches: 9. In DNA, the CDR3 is TGCAGTGTTTGGGAGGGATTTCGGTTCTTC. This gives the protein CSVWEGFRFF.

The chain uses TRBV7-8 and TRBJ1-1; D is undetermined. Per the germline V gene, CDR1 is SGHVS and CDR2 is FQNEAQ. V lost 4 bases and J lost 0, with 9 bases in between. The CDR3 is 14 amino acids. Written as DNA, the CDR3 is TGTGCCAGCAGCTCCAACGCGATGAACACTGAAGCTTTCTTT. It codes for CASSSNAMNTEAFF.

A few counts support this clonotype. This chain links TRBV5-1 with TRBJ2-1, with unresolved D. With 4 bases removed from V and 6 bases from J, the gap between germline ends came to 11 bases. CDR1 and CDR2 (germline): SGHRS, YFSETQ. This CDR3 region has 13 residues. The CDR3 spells CASSPIPGNEQFF. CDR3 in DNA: TGCGCCAGCAGCCCGATCCCCGGCAATGAGCAGTTCTTC.

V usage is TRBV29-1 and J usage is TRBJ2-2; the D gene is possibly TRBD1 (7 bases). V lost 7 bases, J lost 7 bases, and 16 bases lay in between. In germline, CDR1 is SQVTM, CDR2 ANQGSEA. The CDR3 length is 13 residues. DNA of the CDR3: TGCAGCGGGGGGCAGGGGGGAAACGGGGAGCTGTTTTTT. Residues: CSGGQGGNGELFF.

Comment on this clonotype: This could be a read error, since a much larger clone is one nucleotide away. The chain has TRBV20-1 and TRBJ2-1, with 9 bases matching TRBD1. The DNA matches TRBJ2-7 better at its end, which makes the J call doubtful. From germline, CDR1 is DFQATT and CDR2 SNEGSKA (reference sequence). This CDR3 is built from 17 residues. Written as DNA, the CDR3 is TGCAGTGCTAGAGCCTCCGGGACAGGGAGAGCCTACAATGAGCAGTACTTC. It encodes CSARASGTGRAYNEQYF.

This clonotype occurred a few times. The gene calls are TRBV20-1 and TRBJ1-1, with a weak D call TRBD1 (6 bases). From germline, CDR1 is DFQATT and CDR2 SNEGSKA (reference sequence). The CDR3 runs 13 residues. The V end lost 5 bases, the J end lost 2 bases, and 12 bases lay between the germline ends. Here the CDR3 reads CSALQDSNTEAFF. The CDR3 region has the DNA TGCAGTGCTCTCCAGGACAGCAACACTGAAGCTTTCTTT.

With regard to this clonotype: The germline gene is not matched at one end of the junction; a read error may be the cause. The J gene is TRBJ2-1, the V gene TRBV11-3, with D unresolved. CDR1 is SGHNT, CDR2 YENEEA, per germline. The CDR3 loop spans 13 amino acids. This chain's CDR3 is CVSSLRLTNEQFF. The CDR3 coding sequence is TGTGTCAGCAGCCTCCGGCTGACCAATGAGCAGTTCTTC.

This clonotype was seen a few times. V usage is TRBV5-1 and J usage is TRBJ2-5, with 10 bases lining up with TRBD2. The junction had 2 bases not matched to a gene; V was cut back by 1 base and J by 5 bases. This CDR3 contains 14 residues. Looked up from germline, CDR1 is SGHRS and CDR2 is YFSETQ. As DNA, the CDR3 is TGCGCCAGCAGCTTGACGACTAGCGGGGAGACCCAGTACTTC. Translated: CASSLTTSGETQYF.

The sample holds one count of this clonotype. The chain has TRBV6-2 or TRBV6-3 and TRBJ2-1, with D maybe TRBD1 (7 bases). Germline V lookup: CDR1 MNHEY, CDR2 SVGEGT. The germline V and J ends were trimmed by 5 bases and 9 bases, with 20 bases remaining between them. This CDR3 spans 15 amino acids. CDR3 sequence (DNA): TGTGCCAGCAGTCTACGACCCCCAGGGGGGACTGAGCAGTTCTTC. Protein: CASSLRPPGGTEQFF.

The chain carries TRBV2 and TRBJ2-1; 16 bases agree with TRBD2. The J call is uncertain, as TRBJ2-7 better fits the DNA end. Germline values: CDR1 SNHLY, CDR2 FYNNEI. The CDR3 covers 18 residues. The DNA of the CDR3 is TGTGCCAGCAGTGCAAGGGGACTAGCGGGAGGGCGGTACAATGAGCAGTACTTC. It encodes CASSARGLAGGRYNEQYF.

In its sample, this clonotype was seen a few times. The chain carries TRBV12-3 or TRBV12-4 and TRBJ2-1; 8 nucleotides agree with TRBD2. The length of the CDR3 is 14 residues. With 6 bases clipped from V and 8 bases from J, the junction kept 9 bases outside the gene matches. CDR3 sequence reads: CASRERETVYEQFF. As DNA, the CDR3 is TGTGCCAGCAGGGAGCGGGAGACGGTCTATGAGCAGTTCTTC.

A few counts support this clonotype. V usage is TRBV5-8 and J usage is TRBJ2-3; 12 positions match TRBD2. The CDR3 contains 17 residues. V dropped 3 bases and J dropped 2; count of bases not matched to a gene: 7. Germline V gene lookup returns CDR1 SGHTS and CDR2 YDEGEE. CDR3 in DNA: TGTGCCAGCAGCTCTGGACTAGCGGGGACCTACACAGATACGCAGTATTTT. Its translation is CASSSGLAGTYTDTQYF. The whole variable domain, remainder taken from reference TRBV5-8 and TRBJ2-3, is EAGVTQSPTHLIKTRGQQATLRCSPISGHTSVYWYQQALGLGLQFLLWYDEGEERNRGNFPPRFSGRQFPNYSSELNVNALELEDSALYLCASSSGLAGTYTDTQYFGPGTRLTVL.

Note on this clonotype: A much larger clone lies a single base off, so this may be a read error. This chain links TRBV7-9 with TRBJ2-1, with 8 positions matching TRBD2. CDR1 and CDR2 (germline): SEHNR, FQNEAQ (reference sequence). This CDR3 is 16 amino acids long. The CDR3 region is CAGSLVLSGTYNEQFF. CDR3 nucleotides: TGTGCCGGCAGCCTCGTACTTAGCGGGACCTACAATGAGCAGTTCTTC.

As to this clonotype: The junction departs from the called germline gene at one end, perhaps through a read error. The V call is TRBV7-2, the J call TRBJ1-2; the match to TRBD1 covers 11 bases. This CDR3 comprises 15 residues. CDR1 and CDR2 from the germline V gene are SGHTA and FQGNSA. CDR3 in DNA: TGTGCCAGCGGCTTAGGGACAGGGGGATATTATGGCTACACCTTC. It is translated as CASGLGTGGYYGYTF.